This passage covers 9 T cell receptor beta chains from one sample sequenced in a study of blood T cell repertoires in COVID-19. Profiled with immunoSEQ multiplex PCR; TCRdb holds only in-frame clones, not every one. The table has 400,000 to 450,000 clones, around 91% seen once; the top ten hold roughly 1.1%. The source material was PBMCs or T cells enriched from blood (not recorded which). The receptors shown here come from a man aged 25 to 45 who had recovered from COVID-19.

This chain connects TRBV15 to TRBJ2-5; 7 bases fit TRBD2. Germline assignment: CDR1 LNHNV and CDR2 YYDKDF (reference sequence). There are 15 residues in the CDR3. Losses at the gene ends were 3 bases for V and 4 bases for J; bases not matched to a gene: 8. The DNA for the CDR3 is TGTGCCACCAGCAGCGAAAGGCCGGGAGGAGAGACCCAGTACTTC. Translation gives CATSSERPGGETQYF.

This chain connects TRBV28 to TRBJ2-7, with unresolved D. Germline CDR1 reads MDHEN; CDR2 reads SYDVKM. This CDR3 region has 12 residues. V was pared by 8 bases and J by 7 bases, with 15 bases between. CDR3 sequence (DNA): TGTGCCAGCTACAGATTTTTAACGGAGCAGTACTTC. Protein sequence: CASYRFLTEQYF.

The CDR3 DNA sequence: TGTGCCAGCAGTATAACAACCCATCAGCCCCAGCATTTT. As protein: CASSITTHQPQHF. The chain employs TRBV12-3 or TRBV12-4 and TRBJ1-5; D ambiguous. Trimming stripped 5 bases from V and 5 bases from J, with 10 bases between. The CDR3 sequence is 13 residues long.

This chain links TRBV3-1 (or the pseudogene TRBV3-2) with TRBJ2-5; D gene uncertain. Germline V CDR1 and CDR2: LGHDT, YNNKEL (reference sequence). The CDR3 runs 16 residues. The V end was cut by 4 bases, the J end by 0 bases, with 15 bases between. Here the CDR3 reads CASSPSDSVYQETQYF. The CDR3 DNA is TGTGCCAGCAGCCCCTCTGACTCAGTGTACCAAGAGACCCAGTACTTC.

The CDR3 spells CAISAFNSGPNTGELFF. In DNA form, the CDR3 reads TGTGCCATCAGTGCTTTTAATAGCGGACCGAACACCGGGGAGCTGTTTTTT. The chain has TRBV10-3 and TRBJ2-2, with TRBD2 as a possible D gene (6 bases). Germline V gene data show CDR1 as ENHRY and CDR2 as SYGVKD. The CDR3 totals 17 residues. The ends were cut back, 4 bases at V and 0 bases at J, with 15 bases in the middle.

The V call is TRBV5-1, the J call TRBJ2-7; no firm D call. CDR3 length equals 14 residues. CDR1 is SGHRS, CDR2 YFSETQ, per germline. Between the trimmed V and J ends, which lost 0 bases and 6 bases, there was a span of 13 bases. The CDR3 nucleotides are TGCGCCAGCAGCTTGGGTGGAATTGGGCGCGAGCAGTACTTC. Translating gives CASSLGGIGREQYF.

This clone was seen a handful of times. The chain carries TRBV29-1 and TRBJ1-1; 7 bases are a match to TRBD1. CDR3 size: 14 residues. The trim removed 4 bases at V and 1 base at J, leaving 6 bases unmatched. CDR1 is SQVTM, CDR2 ANQGSEA, per germline. The DNA for the CDR3 is TGCAGCGTTGCTCTCGGGACAGCGAACACTGAAGCTTTCTTT. Translating it yields CSVALGTANTEAFF.

The chain is built from TRBV4-1 and TRBJ2-1, with D perhaps TRBD2 (5 bases). From germline, CDR1 is MGHRA and CDR2 YSYEKL. The CDR3 is made up of 19 amino acids. With 3 bases removed from V and 0 bases from J, the gap between germline ends came to 21 bases. The CDR3 region is CASSHLVGVTGSSYNEQFF. CDR3 bases: TGCGCCAGCAGCCATCTCGTCGGTGTGACTGGGAGCTCCTACAATGAGCAGTTCTTC.

CDR3 DNA sequence: TGTGCTAGTGGTTTGGCCCTGGGCCTTTTCTTC. Amino acids: CASGLALGLFF. This chain connects TRBV12-5 to TRBJ2-1; D unclear. This CDR3 comprises 11 residues. The germline V gene encodes CDR1 LGHNT and CDR2 FRNRAP. V was cut by 1 base and J by 16 bases, with 11 bases left in between.